This TCR beta chain derives from a study of blood T cell repertoires in COVID-19. The CDR3 runs to 13 residues. V was trimmed by 1 base and J by 3 bases, leaving 7 bases between them. The germline gives CDR1 LGHNT, CDR2 FRNRAP. The assay was immunoSEQ multiplex PCR, and TCRdb's table has in-frame clones only and misses some. The sample includes 150,000 to 200,000 clones, 80% to 95% seen only once; the top ten take 0.5% to 0.55%. This chain uses TRBV12-5 with TRBJ2-7; possibly TRBD1 for D (5 bases). The source of this sequence is a man aged 45 to 65 with acute or convalescent COVID-19. The sample taken for sequencing was peripheral blood. CDR3 sequence reads: CASGLGQGYEQYF. CDR3 DNA: TGTGCTAGTGGTTTGGGTCAGGGCTACGAGCAGTACTTC.